This T cell receptor beta chain was found in a study of cytomegalovirus exposure and HLA in healthy donors. Study-wide background: Some 85 million unique TCRs, all from HLA-typed donors, were included in an early release of the data.

The V gene end was trimmed by 0 bases and the J gene end by 6 bases; junction bases not matched to a gene: 4. The CDR3 is made up of 15 amino acids. Germline loops: CDR1 MNHEY, CDR2 SVGAGI. Regarding this clone: Its antigen is as yet unknown.

Study observations and caveats: Investigators reported 150 to 200 TCR beta chains as tied to cytomegalovirus.

With 60 Vbeta and 13 Jbeta primers, the PCR was carried out. Produced via immunoSEQ multiplex PCR; TCRdb's table is partial and in-frame only. The repertoire consists of about 180,000 clones, with 77% occurring once and the leading ten covering about 1.5%. When sampled, the donors appeared nominally healthy, though they likely had unrecorded immune exposures. The sequenced sample was PBMCs. V usage is TRBV6-5 and J usage is TRBJ2-1; TRBD1 agrees at 8 bases. The TCR was taken from a young man in good health and CMV-seronegative. CDR3 nucleotide sequence: TGTGCCAGCAGTTACTCAGGACAGGGACTCAATGAGCAGTTCTTC. Translation: CASSYSGQGLNEQFF.